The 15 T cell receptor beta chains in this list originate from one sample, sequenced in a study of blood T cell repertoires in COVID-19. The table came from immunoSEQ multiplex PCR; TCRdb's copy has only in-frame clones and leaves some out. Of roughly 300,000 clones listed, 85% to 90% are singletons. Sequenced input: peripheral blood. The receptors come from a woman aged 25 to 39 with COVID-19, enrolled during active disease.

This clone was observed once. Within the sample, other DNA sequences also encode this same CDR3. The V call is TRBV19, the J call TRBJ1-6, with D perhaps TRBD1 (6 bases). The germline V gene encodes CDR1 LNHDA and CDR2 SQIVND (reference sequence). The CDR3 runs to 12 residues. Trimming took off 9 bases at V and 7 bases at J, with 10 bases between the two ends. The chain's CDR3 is CASSTGNSPLHF. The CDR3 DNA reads TGTGCCAGCTCGACAGGAAATTCACCCCTCCACTTT.

The CDR3 DNA reads as TGTGCCAGCGCGGCGGGGGGATACTACGAGCAGTACTTC. Amino acids: CASAAGGYYEQYF. This chain links TRBV2 with TRBJ2-7; TRBD2 matches 8 bases. The CDR3 is 13 amino acids. Germline trimming cut 8 bases from V and 3 bases from J; bases unmatched to any gene: 6. Germline V gene sequence: CDR1 SNHLY, CDR2 FYNNEI.

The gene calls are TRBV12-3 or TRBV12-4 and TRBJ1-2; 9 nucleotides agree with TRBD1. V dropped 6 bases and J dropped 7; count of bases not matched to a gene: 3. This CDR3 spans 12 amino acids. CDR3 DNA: TGTGCCAGCAGAACAGGGGGCAGTGGCTACACCTTC. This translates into CASRTGGSGYTF.

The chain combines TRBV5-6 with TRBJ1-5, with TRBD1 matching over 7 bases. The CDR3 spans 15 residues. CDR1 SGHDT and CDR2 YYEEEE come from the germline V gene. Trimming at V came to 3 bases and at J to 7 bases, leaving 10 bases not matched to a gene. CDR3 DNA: TGTGCCAGCAGCTACCGACAGGGAGTCAACCAGCCCCAGCATTTT. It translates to CASSYRQGVNQPQHF.

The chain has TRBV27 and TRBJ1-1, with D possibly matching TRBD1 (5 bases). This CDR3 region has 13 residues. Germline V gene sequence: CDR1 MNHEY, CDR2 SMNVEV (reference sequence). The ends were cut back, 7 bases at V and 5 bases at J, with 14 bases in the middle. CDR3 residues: CASTPLGGTEAFF. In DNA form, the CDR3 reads TGTGCCAGCACTCCTCTGGGGGGGACTGAAGCTTTCTTT.

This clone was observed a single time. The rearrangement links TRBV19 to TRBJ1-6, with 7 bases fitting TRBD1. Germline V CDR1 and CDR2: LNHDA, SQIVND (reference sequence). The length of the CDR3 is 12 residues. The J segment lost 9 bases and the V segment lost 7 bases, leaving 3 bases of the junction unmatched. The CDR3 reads CASNSGGSPLHF. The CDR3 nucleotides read TGTGCCAGTAATTCAGGGGGTTCACCCCTCCACTTT.

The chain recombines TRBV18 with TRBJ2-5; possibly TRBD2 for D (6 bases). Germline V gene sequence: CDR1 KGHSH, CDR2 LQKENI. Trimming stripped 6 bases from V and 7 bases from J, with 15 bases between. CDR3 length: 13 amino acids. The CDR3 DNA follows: TGTGCCAGCTCCCCCACGTCCGGGGGGACCCAGTACTTC. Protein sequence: CASSPTSGGTQYF.

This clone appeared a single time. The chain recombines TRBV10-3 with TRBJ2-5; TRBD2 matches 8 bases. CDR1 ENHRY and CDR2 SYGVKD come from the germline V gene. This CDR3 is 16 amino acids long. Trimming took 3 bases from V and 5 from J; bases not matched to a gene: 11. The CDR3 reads CAISDLGTPGGETQYF. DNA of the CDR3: TGTGCCATCAGTGACCTCGGAACGCCGGGAGGGGAGACCCAGTACTTC.

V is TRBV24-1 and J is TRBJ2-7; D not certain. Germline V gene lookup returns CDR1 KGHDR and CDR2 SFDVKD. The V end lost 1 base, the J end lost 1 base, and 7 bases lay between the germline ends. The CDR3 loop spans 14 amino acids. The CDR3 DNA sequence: TGTGCCACCAGTGATTTTCGGAGTTCCTACGAGCAGTACTTC. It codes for CATSDFRSSYEQYF.

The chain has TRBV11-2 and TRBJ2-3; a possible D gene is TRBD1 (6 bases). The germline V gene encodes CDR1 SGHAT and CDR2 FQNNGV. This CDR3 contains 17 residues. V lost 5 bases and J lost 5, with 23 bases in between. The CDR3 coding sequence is TGTGCCAGCAGCCACCATTTATGGGGGCGAGATTTAGATACGCAGTATTTT. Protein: CASSHHLWGRDLDTQYF.

Here the CDR3 DNA reads TGCGCCAGCCGACTAGCGGGCGCGTGGGAGCAGTACTTC. This translates into CASRLAGAWEQYF. V is TRBV5-1 and J is TRBJ2-7; TRBD2 aligns across 10 bases. V lost 7 bases and J lost 7; bases outside the gene matches: 8. Germline V gene sequence: CDR1 SGHRS, CDR2 YFSETQ. The CDR3 runs to 13 residues.

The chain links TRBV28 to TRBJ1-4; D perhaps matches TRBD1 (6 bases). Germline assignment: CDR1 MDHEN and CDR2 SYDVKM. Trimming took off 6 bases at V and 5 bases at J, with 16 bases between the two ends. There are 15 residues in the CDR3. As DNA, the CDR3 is TGTGCCAGCAGGTTACCCGGGACAAGAAATGAAAAACTGTTTTTT. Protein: CASRLPGTRNEKLFF.

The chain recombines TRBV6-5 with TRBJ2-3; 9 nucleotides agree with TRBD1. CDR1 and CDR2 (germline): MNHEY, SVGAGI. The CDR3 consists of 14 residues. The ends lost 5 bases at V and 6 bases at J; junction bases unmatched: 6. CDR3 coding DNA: TGTGCCAGCAGTAAGGGGACAGGGTATGATACGCAGTATTTT. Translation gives CASSKGTGYDTQYF.

CDR3 sequence (DNA): TGTGCCAGCAGTTTACTTAATTCCTACGAGCAGTACTTC. Translation gives CASSLLNSYEQYF. The chain has TRBV28 and TRBJ2-7; D not resolved. Germline loops: CDR1 MDHEN, CDR2 SYDVKM. Trimming pared 2 bases from V and 1 base from J, leaving 6 bases between. CDR3 length: 13 residues.

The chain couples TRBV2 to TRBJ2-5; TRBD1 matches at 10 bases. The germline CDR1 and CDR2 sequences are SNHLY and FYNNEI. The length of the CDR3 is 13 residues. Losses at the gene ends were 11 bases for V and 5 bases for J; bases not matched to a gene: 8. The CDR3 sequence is CAGDRGLGETQYF. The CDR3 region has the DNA TGTGCCGGAGACAGGGGGCTTGGGGAGACCCAGTACTTC.